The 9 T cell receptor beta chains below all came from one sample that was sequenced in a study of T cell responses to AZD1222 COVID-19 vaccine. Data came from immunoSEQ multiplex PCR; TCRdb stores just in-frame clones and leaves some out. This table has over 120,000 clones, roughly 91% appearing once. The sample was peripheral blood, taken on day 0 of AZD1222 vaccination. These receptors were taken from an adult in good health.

Written as DNA, the CDR3 is TGTGCCAGCAGCGTCGGGGAGGATTCACCCCTCCACTTT. Translated, it gives CASSVGEDSPLHF. V and J are TRBV7-3 and TRBJ1-6, with D unclear. The CDR3 spans 13 residues. Germline CDR1 reads SGHTA; CDR2 reads FQGTGA. V gave up 5 bases and J gave up 8 bases, with 10 bases separating them. The full variable domain, in which reference TRBV7-3 and TRBJ1-6 provide the parts outside the CDR3, is GAGVSQTPSNKVTEKGKYVELRCDPISGHTALYWYRQSLGQGPEFLIYFQGTGAADDSGLPNDRFFAVRPEGSVSTLKIQRTERGDSAVYLCASSVGEDSPLHFGNGTRLTVT.

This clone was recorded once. CDR3 protein: CASSSRSDRSRETQYF. CDR3 DNA: TGTGCCAGCAGCTCCCGCTCCGACAGGTCTCGGGAGACCCAGTACTTC. This rearrangement joins TRBV11-3 to TRBJ2-5, with D possibly matching TRBD1 (6 bases). The V end lost 4 bases, the J end lost 5 bases, and 20 bases lay between the germline ends. The CDR3 consists of 16 residues. Germline CDR1 SGHNT, CDR2 YENEEA.

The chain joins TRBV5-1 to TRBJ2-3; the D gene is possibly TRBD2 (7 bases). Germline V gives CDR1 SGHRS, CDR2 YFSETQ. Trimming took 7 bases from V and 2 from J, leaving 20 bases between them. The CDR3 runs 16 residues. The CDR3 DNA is TGCGCCAGCGCGGAAGGGGGGGAACAAAACACAGATACGCAGTATTTT. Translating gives CASAEGGEQNTDTQYF.

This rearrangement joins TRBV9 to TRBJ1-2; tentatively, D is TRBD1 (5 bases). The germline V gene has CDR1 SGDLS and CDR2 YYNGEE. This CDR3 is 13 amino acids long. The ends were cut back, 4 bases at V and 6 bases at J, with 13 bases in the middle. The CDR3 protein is CASSPTRGNGYTF. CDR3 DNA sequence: TGTGCCAGCAGCCCAACCCGGGGGAATGGCTACACCTTC.

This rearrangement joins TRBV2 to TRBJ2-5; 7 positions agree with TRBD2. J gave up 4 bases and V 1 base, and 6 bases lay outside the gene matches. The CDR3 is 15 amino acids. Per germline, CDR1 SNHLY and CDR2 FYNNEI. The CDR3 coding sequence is TGTGCCAGCAGTGAAGGCGGGGGACCAGGAGAGACCCAGTACTTC. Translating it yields CASSEGGGPGETQYF.

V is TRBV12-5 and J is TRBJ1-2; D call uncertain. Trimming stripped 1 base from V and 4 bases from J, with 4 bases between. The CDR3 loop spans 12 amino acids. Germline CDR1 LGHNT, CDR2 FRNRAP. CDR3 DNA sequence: TGTGCTAGTGGTTTGGAGTTCTATGGCTACACCTTC. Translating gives CASGLEFYGYTF.

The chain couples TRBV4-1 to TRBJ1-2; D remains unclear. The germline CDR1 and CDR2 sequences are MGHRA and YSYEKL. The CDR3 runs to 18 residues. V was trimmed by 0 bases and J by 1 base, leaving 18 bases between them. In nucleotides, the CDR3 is TGCGCCAGCAGCCAAGATTCAATAAGGTCTACAGATAACTATGGCTACACCTTC. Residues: CASSQDSIRSTDNYGYTF.

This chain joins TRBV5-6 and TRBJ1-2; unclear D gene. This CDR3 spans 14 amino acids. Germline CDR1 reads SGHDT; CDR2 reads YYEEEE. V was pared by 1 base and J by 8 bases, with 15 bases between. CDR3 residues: CASSLSTPRPGYTF. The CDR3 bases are TGTGCCAGCAGCTTGTCGACCCCCAGACCCGGCTACACCTTC.

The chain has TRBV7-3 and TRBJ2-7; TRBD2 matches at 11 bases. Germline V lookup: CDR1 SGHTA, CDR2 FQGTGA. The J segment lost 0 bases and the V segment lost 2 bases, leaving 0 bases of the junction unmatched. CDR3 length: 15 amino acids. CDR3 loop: CASSLGTSGSYEQYF. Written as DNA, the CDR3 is TGTGCCAGCAGCTTAGGGACTAGCGGCTCCTACGAGCAGTACTTC.